The 11 T cell receptor beta chains in this list originate from one sample, sequenced in a study of identifying expanded T cells in peripheral blood. Assay used: immunoSEQ multiplex PCR; TCRdb lists only in-frame clones, some missing. The sample holds approximately 100,000 clones; roughly 89% are singletons and the top ten take approximately 16%. Specimen: blood. Receptors were obtained from a person between 18 and 75 years old in good health.

The chain uses TRBV4-3 and TRBJ2-2; D is possibly TRBD1 (5 bases). There are 16 residues in the CDR3. V was shortened by 0 bases and J by 0 bases, with 8 bases between the two germline ends. The V gene's germline CDR1 is LGHNA and CDR2 YSLEER. The CDR3 loop is CASSQDRVSNTGELFF. In nucleotides, the CDR3 is TGCGCCAGCAGCCAAGACAGGGTGTCGAACACCGGGGAGCTGTTTTTT.

V and J are TRBV5-1 and TRBJ2-1, with TRBD2 matching 8 bases. The germline V gene encodes CDR1 SGHRS and CDR2 YFSETQ. The CDR3 spans 15 residues. Trimming took 4 bases from V and 10 from J; bases not matched to a gene: 13. The CDR3 bases are TGCGCCAGCAGCCCTACGGGGGGGCTGTTAGGCGAGCAGTTCTTC. Protein product: CASSPTGGLLGEQFF.

The J gene is TRBJ2-5, the V gene TRBV7-2; D gene unclear. Trimming stripped 2 bases from V and 4 bases from J, with 8 bases between. Germline V lookup: CDR1 SGHTA, CDR2 FQGNSA. There are 13 residues in the CDR3. This CDR3 reads CASSLRLGETQYF. CDR3 DNA sequence: TGTGCCAGCAGCTTACGGTTGGGAGAGACCCAGTACTTC.

V is TRBV4-3 and J is TRBJ1-6, with a weak D call TRBD1 (6 bases). V was cut by 3 bases and J by 9 bases, with 21 bases left in between. Germline V gene lookup returns CDR1 LGHNA and CDR2 YSLEER. The CDR3 has 17 residues. The CDR3 nucleotides are TGCGCCAGCAGCCAGGGGCATATGGACAGTGGAGGTTCACCCCTCCACTTT. This codes for CASSQGHMDSGGSPLHF.

This clone has only one observation. The gene calls are TRBV9 and TRBJ1-5, with a weak D call TRBD1 (5 bases). In germline, CDR1 is SGDLS, CDR2 YYNGEE. This CDR3 comprises 14 residues. V shed 7 bases and J shed 7 bases, with 18 bases lying between them. The chain's CDR3 is CASGGTEAYQPQHF. CDR3 nucleotide sequence: TGTGCCAGCGGGGGGACGGAAGCATACCAGCCCCAGCATTTT.

The rearrangement links TRBV30 to TRBJ1-3; weak D call: TRBD1 (5 bases). CDR3 length equals 13 residues. Germline V gene sequence: CDR1 GTSNPN, CDR2 SVGIG (reference sequence). V lost 2 bases to trimming and J lost 3 bases, with 8 bases between them. Here the CDR3 DNA reads TGTGCCTGGAGTACAGGAGATGGAAACACCATATATTTT. Its translation: CAWSTGDGNTIYF.

The chain employs TRBV20-1 and TRBJ1-2; D is unclear. V lost 5 bases and J 7 bases, leaving 5 bases between the germline ends. Germline CDR1 DFQATT, CDR2 SNEGSKA (reference sequence). CDR3 length equals 9 residues. CDR3 residues: CSAARGYTF. CDR3 nucleotide sequence: TGCAGTGCTGCTCGTGGCTACACCTTC.

The rearrangement uses TRBV10-3 and TRBJ1-1, with D unclear. This CDR3 region has 12 residues. Germline V lookup: CDR1 ENHRY, CDR2 SYGVKD. V dropped 2 bases and J dropped 0 bases, with 1 base sitting between them. The CDR3: CAISEMNTEAFF. The CDR3 DNA follows: TGTGCCATCAGTGAGATGAACACTGAAGCTTTCTTT.

The V gene is TRBV11-2, the J gene TRBJ2-7, with 7 bases matching TRBD1. V gave up 0 bases and J gave up 4 bases; unmatched junction bases: 3. Germline V gives CDR1 SGHAT, CDR2 FQNNGV. This CDR3 spans 14 amino acids. CDR3 sequence (DNA): TGTGCCAGCAGCTTAGAGACAGGGTTTTACGAGCAGTACTTC. Protein: CASSLETGFYEQYF.

The V call is TRBV7-9, the J call TRBJ1-1, with TRBD1 identical over 7 bases. V trimming: 5 bases; J trimming: 1 base; junction bases outside the gene matches: 7. The CDR3 extends over 15 amino acids. Germline assignment: CDR1 SEHNR and CDR2 FQNEAQ (reference sequence). CDR3 coding DNA: TGTGCCAGCAGCCCACCCCAGGGGGGGAACACTGAAGCTTTCTTT. As protein: CASSPPQGGNTEAFF.

The chain recombines TRBV28 with TRBJ2-5, with 9 nucleotides matching TRBD2. Germline loops: CDR1 MDHEN, CDR2 SYDVKM. The CDR3 is 14 residues long. With 3 bases clipped from V and 11 bases from J, the junction kept 10 bases outside the gene matches. This CDR3 reads CASSLAGGAGEQYF. For the CDR3, the DNA is TGTGCCAGCAGTTTGGCGGGAGGGGCGGGGGAGCAGTACTTC.